A selection of T cell receptor beta chains follows, all from one sample in a study of T cell clones after liver transplantation. Assay used: immunoSEQ multiplex PCR; TCRdb lists only in-frame clones, some missing. The sample consists of some 120,000 clones, approximately 90% of them appearing once. The specimen was CD4+ T cells from blood, collected 12 months after liver transplant. All receptors derive from a human patient who received a liver transplant. Some T cells may be provided by the graft donor. The CDR3 runs from the conserved cysteine through the conserved F or W. The D gene is left open where the match is weak. Clone size is given for some rows only: seen once, a few or many times, or a class if the clone is expanded.

CDR3 DNA	CDR3 protein	V gene	J gene	D gene	clone size
TGTGCCACCAGCAGAGTGTATGGGGCTAGCGACGCAACCTACGAGCAGTACTTC	CATSRVYGASDATYEQYF	TRBV15	TRBJ2-7	NA	NA
TGTGCCAGCAGTTTAGGAAGGGACAGGTGGCTAAAGTGGTACTTC	CASSLGRDRWLKWYF	TRBV28	TRBJ2-7	TRBD1	NA
TGCAGCGTAGGGGACGGGTCTGGAAACACCATATATTTT	CSVGDGSGNTIYF	TRBV29-1	TRBJ1-3	NA	NA
TGCGCCAGCAGCTTGGACGGGGGCTACACTGAAGCTTTCTTT	CASSLDGGYTEAFF	TRBV5-1	TRBJ1-1	NA	NA
TGTGCCAGCAGCTCCGGGACAGGGTTCTACAATGAGCAGTTCTTC	CASSSGTGFYNEQFF	TRBV7-2	TRBJ2-1	TRBD1	NA
TGTGCCAGCAGCGGACTAGCGGGAGGAACAGATACGCAGTATTTT	CASSGLAGGTDTQYF	TRBV5-4	TRBJ2-3	TRBD2	NA
TGTGCCAGCTGTGAGGGTGGGGTTGGGACTGAAGCTTTCTTT	CASCEGGVGTEAFF	TRBV28	TRBJ1-1	NA	NA
TGTGCCAGCAGTTACTCGAGGCAGGGGACTTCACCCCTCCACTTT	CASSYSRQGTSPLHF	TRBV6-5	TRBJ1-6	NA	NA
TGTGCCAGCAGCCTTTACAGGCCAGAGACCCAGTACTTC	CASSLYRPETQYF	TRBV5-8	TRBJ2-5	NA	NA
TGTGCCAGCAGTATTACCGCCGACGCACAGCTTAACACCGGGGAGCTGTTTTTT	CASSITADAQLNTGELFF	TRBV7-3	TRBJ2-2	NA	once
TGTGCCAGTAGTATTTCCCCCCCGGGAAGCGGGAGGTCCGACGAGCAGTACTTC	CASSISPPGSGRSDEQYF	TRBV19	TRBJ2-7	TRBD2	NA
TGCGCCAGCAGCTTGGAGCGGGGGGCGCCCGTCGAGCAGTACTTC	CASSLERGAPVEQYF	TRBV5-1	TRBJ2-7	TRBD2	once
TGTGCCAGCAGTGTTCAGGGATCGAATCAGCCCCAGCATTTT	CASSVQGSNQPQHF	TRBV2	TRBJ1-5	NA	NA
TGTGCCAGCTCATCTGGACGGGCGAACACTGAAGCTTTCTTT	CASSSGRANTEAFF	TRBV18	TRBJ1-1	NA	NA
TGTGCCAGCAGCCCCGGGGGCCACCAGACCCAGTACTTC	CASSPGGHQTQYF	TRBV7-3	TRBJ2-5	NA	once
TGTGCCAGCAGCTTGGAACAGGGGTATGATGAGCAGTTCTTC	CASSLEQGYDEQFF	TRBV5-6	TRBJ2-1	TRBD1	NA
TGTGCCAGTAGCCCTCGGGGTTTTAATGAAAAACTGTTTTTT	CASSPRGFNEKLFF	TRBV19	TRBJ1-4	NA	once
TGTGCCAGCAGCATATCCCTACTAGCGGGAGACACAGATACGCAGTATTTT	CASSISLLAGDTDTQYF	TRBV2	TRBJ2-3	TRBD2	NA
TGTGCCAGCAGCTCCCCCCGTGGCAATCAGCCCCAGCATTTT	CASSSPRGNQPQHF	TRBV5-6	TRBJ1-5	NA	NA
TGTGCCAGCAGGAGTGCAGGGACTGGGGCCAACGTCCTGACTTTC	CASRSAGTGANVLTF	TRBV11-3	TRBJ2-6	NA	NA
TGTGCCAGCAGCCTCCCCGGGGAGCTGTTTTTT	CASSLPGELFF	TRBV6-5	TRBJ2-2	NA	NA
TGTGCCAGCAGTGGAGGGGGGGCGATTGTGGATACGCAGTATTTT	CASSGGGAIVDTQYF	TRBV25-1	TRBJ2-3	NA	NA
TGTGCCAGCAGTGCGACAGGGTCCTCTGGAAACACCATATATTTT	CASSATGSSGNTIYF	TRBV2	TRBJ1-3	TRBD1	once
TGTGCCAGCAGCCAAGTCGTCGGGAGGGAAATCCAGTACTTC	CASSQVVGREIQYF	TRBV14	TRBJ2-5	TRBD2	NA
TGTGCCAGCAGGGGGGGCAATGAAAAACTGTTTTTT	CASRGGNEKLFF	TRBV28	TRBJ1-4	NA	NA
TGTGCCACCAGCAGAGCGGGAGGCCAGCCCTACGAGCAGTACTTC	CATSRAGGQPYEQYF	TRBV15	TRBJ2-7	TRBD2	NA
TGTGCCAGCAGCTACGCGGAACAGGACAGCTTTACAGATACGCAGTATTTT	CASSYAEQDSFTDTQYF	TRBV7-2	TRBJ2-3	NA	once
TGTGCCAGCAGCCAAGATCCCCTAGCGGATAGCACAGATACGCAGTATTTT	CASSQDPLADSTDTQYF	TRBV4-2	TRBJ2-3	TRBD2	NA
TGCGCCAGCAGGTCTGACAGGACCGGGGAGCTGTTTTTT	CASRSDRTGELFF	TRBV5-1	TRBJ2-2	NA	NA
TGCGCCAGCAGCTTGGAGGGTAGGTCGGATACGCAGTATTTT	CASSLEGRSDTQYF	TRBV5-1	TRBJ2-3	NA	once
TGTGCCATCTCCGGAGGGACAGGGAACTCCTACGAGCAGTACTTC	CAISGGTGNSYEQYF	TRBV10-3	TRBJ2-7	TRBD1	NA
TGTGCCAGCTCACCACAAGGACTTGGAGAGACCCAGTACTTC	CASSPQGLGETQYF	TRBV18	TRBJ2-5	NA	NA
TGTGCCAGCTCACTGGACAGGACTTCCACAGATACGCAGTATTTT	CASSLDRTSTDTQYF	TRBV6-1	TRBJ2-3	TRBD1	NA
TGTGCCAGCAGCTTAACAGGGGGCGACACTGAAGCTTTCTTT	CASSLTGGDTEAFF	TRBV7-3	TRBJ1-1	TRBD1	few
TGTGCCAGCAGCTTAGAATATTCGGGGCAGTTCTTC	CASSLEYSGQFF	TRBV5-4	TRBJ2-1	NA	NA
TGTGCCAGCAGCTCTGCGCAGGACAGGGGAAGAGATCAGCCCCAGCATTTT	CASSSAQDRGRDQPQHF	TRBV7-2	TRBJ1-5	TRBD1	once
TGTGCCAGCAGCGTGCAGGTAGGGACTGGAGGATTGGCTACGCAGTATTTT	CASSVQVGTGGLATQYF	TRBV9	TRBJ2-3	NA	NA
TGTGCCATCAGTAGGGACAGCAATCAGCCCCAGCATTTT	CAISRDSNQPQHF	TRBV10-3	TRBJ1-5	NA	NA
TGTGCCAGCAGTGTCCTGGGAGGGACTAGCGGGAGGTCTACCTACAATGAGCAGTTCTTC	CASSVLGGTSGRSTYNEQFF	TRBV6-4	TRBJ2-1	TRBD2	NA
TGCGCGAGCGGGGGGCGGCAGACCTACAATGAGCAGTTCTTC	CASGGRQTYNEQFF	TRBV5-1	TRBJ2-1	TRBD2	NA
TGTGCCAGTAGTGTCGGACAGGGGGGAACAGATACGCAGTATTTT	CASSVGQGGTDTQYF	TRBV19	TRBJ2-3	TRBD1	once
TGTGCCAGCTCCGAGGGGGTTGGAGGGGTTCAGCCCCAGCATTTT	CASSEGVGGVQPQHF	TRBV18	TRBJ1-5	NA	few
TGTGCCAGCAGCTTAGGTGGAGGCTACTCCTACGAGCAGTACTTC	CASSLGGGYSYEQYF	TRBV7-2	TRBJ2-7	NA	NA
TGTGCCAGCAGTTACGGGCTCCGCATGAACACTGAAGCTTTCTTT	CASSYGLRMNTEAFF	TRBV6-6	TRBJ1-1	NA	once
TGTGCCAGTAAACTAGCGGGAGGGCCGGATACGCAGTATTTT	CASKLAGGPDTQYF	TRBV11-3	TRBJ2-3	TRBD2	NA
TGTGCCAGCAGCCAAGAAGTTCGGGGGGCGTTGAAGACCCAGTACTTC	CASSQEVRGALKTQYF	TRBV4-2	TRBJ2-5	NA	NA
TGTGCCAGCAGTGTGCCCGGACAGGGGAATGAGCAGTTCTTC	CASSVPGQGNEQFF	TRBV25-1	TRBJ2-1	TRBD1	NA
TGCGCCAGCAGCTTTGTGATGGGGGACTGGGGCCACACCTTC	CASSFVMGDWGHTF	TRBV5-1	TRBJ1-2	NA	NA
TGTGCCAGCAGTGAATATACAGGGGCTCTAATTAGCTACACCTTC	CASSEYTGALISYTF	TRBV25-1	TRBJ1-2	TRBD1	once
TGTGCCAGCAGCCAACCTACGGGGGGTAGGGATACGCAGTATTTT	CASSQPTGGRDTQYF	TRBV14	TRBJ2-3	TRBD2	NA
TGTGCCAGCAGCTTACAGGCAGACACTGAAGCTTTCTTT	CASSLQADTEAFF	TRBV5-4	TRBJ1-1	NA	NA
TGTGCCTGGGGAGGGACAGGTCCTCAGCCCCAGCATTTT	CAWGGTGPQPQHF	TRBV30	TRBJ1-5	TRBD1	NA
TGTGCCATCAGTGCGACTAGCGACACAGATACGCAGTATTTT	CAISATSDTDTQYF	TRBV10-3	TRBJ2-3	TRBD2	NA
TGCAGCGTTGACCACCGGATCACAGATACGCAGTATTTT	CSVDHRITDTQYF	TRBV29-1	TRBJ2-3	NA	NA
TGTGCCAGCAGCCCTAGGACTAGCGGGAGATCGAATGAGCAGTTCTTC	CASSPRTSGRSNEQFF	TRBV11-3	TRBJ2-1	TRBD2	NA
TGTGCCAGCAGCCTACCGCCATTC	CASSLPPF	TRBV7-3	TRBJ2-7	NA	NA
TGTGCCAGCAGTTACGCAGACAGAGTCACTGAAGCTTTCTTT	CASSYADRVTEAFF	TRBV6-5	TRBJ1-1	NA	NA
TGTGCCAGCAGCTTAGCGGTCAATGAGCAGTTCTTC	CASSLAVNEQFF	TRBV11-3	TRBJ2-1	NA	NA
TGTGCCAGCTCACCACTTTCCGGGACAGGGGGCTACTTGTACTTC	CASSPLSGTGGYLYF	TRBV18	TRBJ2-7	TRBD1	NA
TGTGCCAGCAGCGTCAGGGCCCTCGCCGGTTACGAGCAGTACTTC	CASSVRALAGYEQYF	TRBV11-3	TRBJ2-7	NA	NA